This record covers a single T cell receptor (beta chain). Antigen specificity is unknown. The data derive from a study of cytomegalovirus exposure and HLA in healthy donors. Trimming stripped 7 bases from V and 0 bases from J, with 10 bases between. Looked up from germline, CDR1 is MNHEY and CDR2 is SMNVEV (reference sequence). The CDR3 consists of 14 residues. Findings and caveats of the study: The classifier was said to identify cytomegalovirus status with high specificity and sensitivity. In vitro checks showed that a few CMV-associated chains really do target CMV antigens. Altogether, some 170 TCR beta chains were recorded as cytomegalovirus-associated.

The assay was immunoSEQ multiplex PCR, and TCRdb's table has in-frame clones only and misses some. The sample includes 240,000 or so clones, 75% to 90% of them seen just once. Source material: PBMCs. The receptor was isolated from a woman between 25 and 40 years old in good health and CMV-seropositive. The rearrangement links TRBV27 to TRBJ1-3; D remains unclear. CDR3 residues: CASKGGFSGNTIYF. CDR3 bases: TGTGCCAGCAAAGGCGGTTTCTCTGGAAACACCATATATTTT.